These T cell receptor beta chains were read from a single sample in a study of identical twins. TCRdb reprocessed the 5' RACE reads with MiXCR, giving one entry per CDR3 protein. The data show around 480,000 distinct CDR3 sequences, approximately 15% seen once. These sequences were also reported in another study, on yellow fever vaccine responses in identical twins.

Material: CD4+ T cells sorted from blood. The origin of the receptors is a woman aged 18 to 35 in good health. CDR3s include the opening cysteine and the closing phenylalanine or tryptophan. The D gene is left open where the match is weak. Clone size is not always given. Where it is, it says once, few, many or a class for expanded clones.

clone size	V gene	J gene	D gene	CDR3 DNA	CDR3 protein
many	TRBV4-3	TRBJ2-7	NA	TGCGCCAGCAGCCAAGGAACACCATCCTACGAGCAGTACTTC	CASSQGTPSYEQYF
NA	TRBV10-3	TRBJ2-3	TRBD2	TGTGCCATCAGTGCGGGGACTATGCATAGCACAGATACGCAGTATTTT	CAISAGTMHSTDTQYF
NA	TRBV5-1	TRBJ2-7	TRBD1	TGCGCCAGCAGCCGCGGGACAGGGTACGAGCAGTACTTC	CASSRGTGYEQYF
few	TRBV6-5	TRBJ2-1	TRBD1	TGTGCCAGCAGTTACTCCGGGACAGCGAGCTCCTACAATGAGCAGTTCTTC	CASSYSGTASSYNEQFF
NA	TRBV12-3/TRBV12-4	TRBJ2-3	TRBD1	TGTGCCAGCAGTTCCGGACAGGATTTGAGTGATACGCAGTATTTT	CASSSGQDLSDTQYF
NA	TRBV7-2	TRBJ2-1	TRBD2	TGTGCCAGCAGGAACGGGAGGGGCGATGAGCAGTTCTTC	CASRNGRGDEQFF
few	TRBV19	TRBJ2-1	TRBD2	TGTGCCAGTAGTCCCGGGGCGGGGGGGCCAAATGAGCAGTTCTTC	CASSPGAGGPNEQFF
few	TRBV6-1	TRBJ2-5	NA	TGTGCCAGCAGTGAAGGGAGGCAGGGGCGATTCGTGGAGACCCAGTACTTC	CASSEGRQGRFVETQYF
few	TRBV27	TRBJ1-1	NA	TGTGCCACTCAAAACAGTTTGAACACTGAAGCTTTCTTT	CATQNSLNTEAFF
few	TRBV24-1	TRBJ2-5	NA	TGTGCCACCAGTGTTGGGGGTGAACAGACCCAGTACTTC	CATSVGGEQTQYF
few	TRBV28	TRBJ2-3	TRBD2	TGTGCCAGCAGTTTAGGTTCTAGCGGGGGGCCAGATACGCAGTATTTT	CASSLGSSGGPDTQYF
few	TRBV28	TRBJ2-5	TRBD1	TGTGCCAGCAGTTTTAGGACAGGGGAGGAGACCCAGTACTTC	CASSFRTGEETQYF
few	TRBV28	TRBJ2-4	NA	TGTGCCAGCAGTTCCCCGGGACTAAACATTCAGTACTTC	CASSSPGLNIQYF
few	TRBV10-3	TRBJ1-5	TRBD1	TGTGCCATCAGTGACGGACAGGAGTCTCAGCCCCAGCATTTT	CAISDGQESQPQHF
many	TRBV29-1	TRBJ2-4	NA	TGCAGCGTAAAGGGAGCCCCAAAGACCCTAGCCAAAAACATTCAGTACTTC	CSVKGAPKTLAKNIQYF
NA	TRBV10-3	TRBJ2-3	TRBD2	TGTGCCATCAGTGAGTCCCGGGGGGGACGGGTGGATACGCAGTATTTT	CAISESRGGRVDTQYF
few	TRBV28	TRBJ2-6	NA	TGTGCCAGCAGTTCGACTACCTGGGCCAACGTCCTGACTTTC	CASSSTTWANVLTF
NA	TRBV7-9	TRBJ2-7	TRBD1	TGTGCCAGCAGCTTAGTTATCCCCTCGACAGGGGCCTACGAGCAGTACTTC	CASSLVIPSTGAYEQYF
few	TRBV21-1	TRBJ2-3	NA	TGTGCGGAAAGCAGCGGGAGCACAGATACGCAGTATTTT	CAESSGSTDTQYF